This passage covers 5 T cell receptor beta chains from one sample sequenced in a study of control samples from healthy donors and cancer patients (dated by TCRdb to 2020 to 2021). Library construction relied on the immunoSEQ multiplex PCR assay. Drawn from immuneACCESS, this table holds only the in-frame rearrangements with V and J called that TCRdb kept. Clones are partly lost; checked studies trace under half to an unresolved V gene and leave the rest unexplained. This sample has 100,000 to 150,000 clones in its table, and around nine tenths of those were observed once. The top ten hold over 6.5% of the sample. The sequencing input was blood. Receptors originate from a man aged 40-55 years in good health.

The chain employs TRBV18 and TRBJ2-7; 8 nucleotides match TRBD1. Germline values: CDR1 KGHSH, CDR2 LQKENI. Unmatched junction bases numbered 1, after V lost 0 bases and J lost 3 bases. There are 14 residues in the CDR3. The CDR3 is CASSPPGTGYEQYF. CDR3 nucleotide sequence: TGTGCCAGCTCACCACCAGGGACAGGCTACGAGCAGTACTTC.

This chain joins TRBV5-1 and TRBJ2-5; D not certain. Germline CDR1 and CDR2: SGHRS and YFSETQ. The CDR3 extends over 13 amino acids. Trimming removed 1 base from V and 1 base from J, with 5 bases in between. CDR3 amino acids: CASSLTPQETQYF. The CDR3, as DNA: TGCGCCAGCAGCTTGACCCCCCAAGAGACCCAGTACTTC.

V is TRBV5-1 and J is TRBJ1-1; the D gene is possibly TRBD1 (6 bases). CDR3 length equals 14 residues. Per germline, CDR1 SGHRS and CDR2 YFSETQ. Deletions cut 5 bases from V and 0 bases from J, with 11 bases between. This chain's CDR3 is CASSYGQLNTEAFF. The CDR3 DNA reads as TGCGCCAGCAGTTATGGACAGCTGAACACTGAAGCTTTCTTT.

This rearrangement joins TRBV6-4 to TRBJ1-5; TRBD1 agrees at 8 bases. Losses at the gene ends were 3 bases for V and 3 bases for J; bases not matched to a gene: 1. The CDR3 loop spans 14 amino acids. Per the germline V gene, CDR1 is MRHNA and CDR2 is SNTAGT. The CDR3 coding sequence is TGTGCCAGCAGTGAGACAGGGGACAATCAGCCCCAGCATTTT. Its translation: CASSETGDNQPQHF.

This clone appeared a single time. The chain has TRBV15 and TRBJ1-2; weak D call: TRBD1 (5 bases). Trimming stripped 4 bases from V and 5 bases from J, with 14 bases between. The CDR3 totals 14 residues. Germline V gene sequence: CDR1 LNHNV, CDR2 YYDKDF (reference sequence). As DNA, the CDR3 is TGTGCCACCAGCATGAACGGGGCCCTGTATGGCTACACCTTC. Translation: CATSMNGALYGYTF. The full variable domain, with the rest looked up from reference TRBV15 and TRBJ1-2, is DAMVIQNPRYQVTQFGKPVTLSCSQTLNHNVMYWYQQKSSQAPKLLFHYYDKDFNNEADTPDNFQSRRPNTSFCFLDIRSPGLGDTAMYLCATSMNGALYGYTFGSGTRLTVV.